This T cell receptor beta chain appears in the sequencing data of a study of cytomegalovirus exposure and HLA in healthy donors. Everyone who donated was a healthy bone marrow donor. Broader study findings: A later analysis revealed that TCR association rates differed between HLA loci, peaking at DRB1 and bottoming out at HLA-C. Being indistinguishable, some V segments were excluded, TRBV6-2 and TRBV6-3 among them.

It was with 60 Vbeta and 13 Jbeta primers that the PCR ran. The data were produced by immunoSEQ multiplex PCR, yet TCRdb's version contains in-frame clones alone and is incomplete. The sample lists approximately 150,000 clones; approximately 83% were seen once. The length of the CDR3 is 14 residues. V lost 3 bases to trimming and J lost 7 bases, with 13 bases between them. Germline V gene data show CDR1 as MNHEY and CDR2 as SMNVEV (reference sequence). Remarks on this clone: No antigen is known for it.

The chain employs TRBV27 and TRBJ1-5; D remains ambiguous. The sequencing input was PBMCs. The sequence came from a male donor in good health and CMV-seronegative. CDR3 DNA: TGTGCCAGCAGTTTCGTTGGGAGTGGACAGCCCCAGCATTTT. Its protein product is CASSFVGSGQPQHF.